What follows describes a single T cell receptor (beta chain). Its antigen is not known. Several immunoSEQ plates held equal portions of the genomic DNA taken from each subset. Per the authors' pipeline: Filtering differed since immunoSEQ provided only junctions, with no quality scores. TCRdb keeps only in-frame clones here, not all; method: immunoSEQ multiplex PCR. That table supplies the V and J calls and clone size; D and trimming were determined from the DNA. The profile shows some 1,900,000 clones, about 95% of them singletons. The record originates from a study of shared clonotypes between healthy human individuals. CD45RO-negative, CCR7-selected cells formed the naive CD8 fraction, which excluded terminally differentiated effector memory CD45RA+ cells. Study-wide results and caveats: Naive subsets generally exceeded memory subsets in estimated richness. Only blood samples were collected, and tissue repertoires likely differ.

Trimming shortened V by 5 bases and J by 3 bases, and 16 bases separated the two germline ends. The length of the CDR3 is 15 residues. Germline CDR1 reads KGHSH; CDR2 reads LQKENI. The chain carries TRBV18 and TRBJ1-2; D unresolved. This receptor was obtained from a man between 18 and 29 years old in good health. The sample taken for sequencing was naive CD8+ T cells sorted from blood. CDR3 nucleotide sequence: TGTGCCAGCTCATTCTTCGAGTGGTGGGACTATGGCTACACCTTC. Amino acid sequence: CASSFFEWWDYGYTF.